This entry lists 23 T cell receptor beta chains sequenced from one sample in a study of blood T cell repertoires in COVID-19. TCRdb's table, derived via immunoSEQ multiplex PCR, lists solely in-frame clones and lacks some. Of some 360,000 clones in the sample, approximately 90% were seen once. The material sequenced was peripheral blood. The origin of the receptors is a woman aged 55-70 years with COVID-19, enrolled during active disease.

The chain links TRBV7-8 to TRBJ2-1, with 7 bases lining up with TRBD2. Looked up from germline, CDR1 is SGHVS and CDR2 is FQNEAQ. The CDR3 is 15 residues long. Trimming at V came to 1 base and at J to 8 bases, leaving 8 bases not matched to a gene. The CDR3 protein is CASSLEGLGGDEQFF. The CDR3 DNA is TGTGCCAGCAGCTTAGAAGGACTAGGCGGCGATGAGCAGTTCTTC.

This sequence joins TRBV5-6 and TRBJ1-4; D is unclear. V was shortened by 0 bases and J by 5 bases, with 17 bases between the two germline ends. Germline values: CDR1 SGHDT, CDR2 YYEEEE. CDR3 size: 17 residues. CDR3 in DNA: TGTGCCAGCAGCTTGGCTCTTGGAGGCGGCCTAAATGAAAAACTGTTTTTT. Its translation: CASSLALGGGLNEKLFF.

CDR3 region: CASSDPGQGSYEQYF. In DNA, the CDR3 is TGTGCCAGCAGTGATCCGGGACAGGGCTCCTACGAGCAGTACTTC. V usage is TRBV2 and J usage is TRBJ2-7; 9 bases match TRBD1. This CDR3 region has 15 residues. CDR1 is SNHLY and CDR2 is FYNNEI in the germline V gene. After removal of 3 bases from V and 0 bases from J, the junction contained 3 bases not matched to a gene.

The V and J genes are TRBV30 and TRBJ2-3; TRBD2 matches 14 bases. The V gene's germline CDR1 is GTSNPN and CDR2 SVGIG (reference sequence). CDR3 size: 15 residues. Unmatched junction bases numbered 2, after V lost 1 base and J lost 5 bases. The CDR3 region has the DNA TGTGCCTGGAGTGGGACTAGCGGGGGGAAAGATACGCAGTATTTT. Protein product: CAWSGTSGGKDTQYF.

The chain is built from TRBV9 and TRBJ1-1; TRBD1 is a possible D gene (6 bases). The germline V gene has CDR1 SGDLS and CDR2 YYNGEE. The CDR3 loop spans 14 amino acids. V lost 1 base to trimming and J lost 1 base, with 8 bases between them. The CDR3 protein is CASSVTGSNTEAFF. CDR3 sequence (DNA): TGTGCCAGCAGCGTAACAGGGTCGAACACTGAAGCTTTCTTT.

This clone was seen once. The V call is TRBV13, the J call TRBJ1-1, with 10 bases matching TRBD1. V was pared by 5 bases and J by 1 base, with 7 bases of the junction left unmatched. Germline CDR1 and CDR2: PRHDT and FYEKMQ (reference sequence). This CDR3 is built from 16 residues. The DNA of the CDR3 is TGTGCCAGCAGCCAGTACGGGGACAGGGGGAACACTGAAGCTTTCTTT. Translation: CASSQYGDRGNTEAFF.

V and J are TRBV6-1 and TRBJ1-2, with D unclear. The CDR3 consists of 18 residues. V was pared by 1 base and J by 8 bases, with 26 bases between. The germline gives CDR1 MNHNS, CDR2 SASEGT. The CDR3 DNA sequence: TGTGCCAGCAGTGAAGGTCTAGGCTTTTCTACGCCGATTGGGGGCTACACCTTC. Translating gives CASSEGLGFSTPIGGYTF.

This rearrangement joins TRBV6-1 to TRBJ2-1, with TRBD2 identical over 7 bases. The trim removed 2 bases at V and 6 bases at J, leaving 7 bases unmatched. The germline gives CDR1 MNHNS, CDR2 SASEGT. This CDR3 has 15 residues. Written as DNA, the CDR3 is TGTGCCAGCAGTGAAACGATCTGGGAGGGCAATGAGCAGTTCTTC. Translation gives CASSETIWEGNEQFF.

This chain connects TRBV7-3 to TRBJ2-2; no clear D gene. Trimming took off 4 bases at V and 1 base at J, with 13 bases between the two ends. The germline CDR1 and CDR2 sequences are SGHTA and FQGTGA. The CDR3 is made up of 16 amino acids. CDR3: CASSSIPTQNTGELFF. The CDR3 DNA sequence: TGTGCCAGCAGCTCAATCCCGACACAGAACACCGGGGAGCTGTTTTTT.

The chain uses TRBV3-1 (or the pseudogene TRBV3-2) and TRBJ2-7, with D possibly matching TRBD1 (5 bases). This CDR3 contains 15 residues. Trimming took 8 bases from V and 4 from J, leaving 21 bases between them. Looked up from germline, CDR1 is LGHDT and CDR2 is YNNKEL (reference sequence). The CDR3 loop reads CASGRVTLLGYEQYF. Here the CDR3 DNA reads TGTGCCAGCGGCAGGGTAACCCTCTTGGGGTACGAGCAGTACTTC.

Only one count was recorded for this clone. V is TRBV6-2 or TRBV6-3 and J is TRBJ1-5, with 8 positions matching TRBD1. Unmatched junction bases numbered 6, after V lost 2 bases and J lost 6 bases. This CDR3 comprises 15 residues. From germline, CDR1 is MNHEY and CDR2 SVGEGT. CDR3 amino acids: CASSYGGTGSQPQHF. CDR3 DNA sequence: TGTGCCAGCAGTTACGGGGGGACAGGTAGTCAGCCCCAGCATTTT.

This clone was seen only a few times. The chain is built from TRBV2 and TRBJ1-1, with 7 bases lining up with TRBD1. CDR1 and CDR2 (germline): SNHLY, FYNNEI. Unmatched junction bases numbered 8, after V lost 6 bases and J lost 4 bases. The CDR3 extends over 14 amino acids. The CDR3 protein is CASSATGSATEAFF. CDR3 nucleotides: TGTGCCAGCAGCGCGACAGGGTCGGCCACTGAAGCTTTCTTT.

This chain uses TRBV6-6 with TRBJ2-7; TRBD2 agrees at 14 bases. Germline V gene data show CDR1 as MNHNY and CDR2 as SVGAGI (reference sequence). The CDR3 sequence is 16 residues long. The V gene end was trimmed by 6 bases and the J gene end by 0 bases; junction bases not matched to a gene: 4. The CDR3 bases are TGTGCCAGCAGCCAAGGACTAGCGGGGGGCTCCTACGAGCAGTACTTC. Protein: CASSQGLAGGSYEQYF.

The chain has TRBV6-5 and TRBJ2-2, with 7 nucleotides matching TRBD1. This CDR3 region has 16 residues. The V and J ends lost 1 base and 5 bases, in that order; junction bases with no gene match: 7. From germline, CDR1 is MNHEY and CDR2 SVGAGI. The CDR3 protein is CASSYFQTGKTGELFF. The CDR3 DNA reads as TGTGCCAGCAGTTACTTCCAGACAGGGAAAACCGGGGAGCTGTTTTTT.

The gene calls are TRBV25-1 and TRBJ2-1; D is unclear. Germline CDR1 is MGHDK and CDR2 is SYGVNS. The CDR3 has 13 amino acids. Trimming took 1 base from V and 7 from J, leaving 8 bases between them. The chain's CDR3 is CASSEWMENEQFF. The CDR3 nucleotides are TGTGCCAGCAGTGAATGGATGGAGAATGAGCAGTTCTTC.

This clone appeared a single time. The chain joins TRBV6-1 to TRBJ1-3; TRBD1 might be the D (6 bases). The CDR3 totals 14 residues. Trimming took off 2 bases at V and 1 base at J, with 6 bases between the two ends. CDR1 is MNHNS and CDR2 is SASEGT in the germline V gene. The CDR3 here is CASSEQGSGNTIYF. CDR3 bases: TGTGCCAGCAGTGAACAGGGGTCTGGAAACACCATATATTTT.

This chain joins TRBV6-1 and TRBJ2-2; TRBD2 might be the D (5 bases). Trimming cost V 4 bases and J 4 bases, with 28 bases left between them. Germline loops: CDR1 MNHNS, CDR2 SASEGT. The length of the CDR3 is 20 residues. The CDR3 coding sequence is TGTGCCAGCAGTGCGGTCCGGAGGCCATCCGTAGAGGTAAGCACCGGGGAGCTGTTTTTT. It specifies CASSAVRRPSVEVSTGELFF.

To note about this clone: One end of the junction does not line up with germline, which may come from a read error. For the CDR3, the DNA is TGTGCCAGCAGTCCCCCGACAGGGTCTAAGTATGGCTACACCTTC. Amino acids: CASSPPTGSKYGYTF. This chain joins TRBV28 and TRBJ1-2, with 7 bases that match TRBD1. This CDR3 spans 15 amino acids. The V gene's germline CDR1 is MDHEN and CDR2 SYDVKM.

V is TRBV7-2 and J is TRBJ2-1; 7 bases agree with TRBD1. V lost 4 bases to trimming and J lost 4 bases; unmatched junction nucleotides: 7. The germline gives CDR1 SGHTA, CDR2 FQGNSA. This CDR3 spans 15 amino acids. Here the CDR3 DNA reads TGTGCCAGCAGCTCCGAATTACAGGGGTACAATGAGCAGTTCTTC. Protein product: CASSSELQGYNEQFF.

The chain employs TRBV24-1 and TRBJ2-3, with TRBD2 as a possible D gene (5 bases). This CDR3 spans 16 amino acids. Germline lookup yields CDR1 KGHDR and CDR2 SFDVKD. V lost 3 bases and J 1 base, leaving 13 bases between the germline ends. This chain's CDR3 is CATSDLSGSGTDTQYF. The CDR3 DNA reads as TGTGCCACCAGTGATCTTTCGGGGTCCGGCACAGATACGCAGTATTTT.

The V call is TRBV3-1 (or the pseudogene TRBV3-2), the J call TRBJ2-7; possible D gene TRBD2, 6 bases. Germline values: CDR1 LGHDT, CDR2 YNNKEL (reference sequence). V lost 1 base, J lost 4 bases, and 14 bases lay in between. This CDR3 is 15 amino acids long. CDR3 region: CASSQAGGERYEQYF. As DNA, the CDR3 is TGTGCCAGCAGCCAAGCCGGGGGAGAAAGGTACGAGCAGTACTTC.

DNA of the CDR3: TGCGCCAGCAGCCCCGGGACAGGGGGGCACTATGGCTACACCTTC. It is translated as CASSPGTGGHYGYTF. The chain recombines TRBV4-1 with TRBJ1-2; TRBD1 agrees at 11 bases. Trimming removed 4 bases from V and 3 bases from J; junction bases left unmatched: 4. The CDR3 contains 15 residues. Germline CDR1 and CDR2: MGHRA and YSYEKL.

V is TRBV2 and J is TRBJ2-2; the D is unclear. This CDR3 has 14 amino acids. V lost 5 bases and J 6 bases, leaving 13 bases between the germline ends. Germline V gene lookup returns CDR1 SNHLY and CDR2 FYNNEI. CDR3 sequence (DNA): TGTGCCAGCAGTTCCGCCTACCCCCCCGGGGAGCTGTTTTTT. The encoded protein is CASSSAYPPGELFF.